The rows below give T cell receptor beta chains drawn from one sample of a study of lymphopenia after photon versus proton radiotherapy. Some clones are missing from TCRdb's copy, which holds only in-frame ones; the method was immunoSEQ multiplex PCR. Here the sample spans some 76,000 clones, roughly 92% being singletons. This specimen was peripheral blood, taken from a patient treated with photon-based radiotherapy. These TCRs come from a woman between 40 and 55 years old with cholangiocarcinoma. The CDR3 runs from the conserved cysteine through the conserved F or W. The order of the fields is clone size, J gene, D gene, V gene, CDR3 DNA, CDR3 protein. The D gene is left open where the match is weak. Clone size is shown for a subset of rows, as once, few, many or a class of expanded clone.

>-|TRBJ2-3|-|TRBV23-1
TGCGCCAGCAGTCCAGGGGATAGGGGGAGGGGTAGCACAGATACGCAGTATTTT
CASSPGDRGRGSTDTQYF
>-|TRBJ2-3|TRBD2|TRBV7-3
TGTGCCAGCAGCCGTATCGGGAATAGCGGGAGGCAGACAGATACGCAGTATTTT
CASSRIGNSGRQTDTQYF
>-|TRBJ1-5|-|TRBV29-1
TGCAGCGTATCCGTGGGGGGAAGCAATCAGCCCCAGCATTTT
CSVSVGGSNQPQHF
>-|TRBJ2-1|TRBD2|TRBV7-2
TGTGCCAGCAGCTTCCTAAGCGGGAGGGCCAGGAATGAGCAGTTCTTC
CASSFLSGRARNEQFF
>-|TRBJ1-2|-|TRBV28
TGTGCCAGCAGTCCTAGAGGGCAGGGCCGGGGCTACACCTTC
CASSPRGQGRGYTF
>-|TRBJ2-7|-|TRBV6-1
TGTGCCAGCCGAAGCCTTTGGACAGCCACCTACGAGCAGTACTTC
CASRSLWTATYEQYF
>-|TRBJ2-1|TRBD2|TRBV27
TGTGCCAGCGGTAAAGCGGGAGGCTACAATGAGCAGTTCTTC
CASGKAGGYNEQFF
>-|TRBJ2-3|-|TRBV27
TGTGCCAGCAGTGTCAGGGATACGCAGTATTTT
CASSVRDTQYF
>-|TRBJ2-7|-|TRBV16
TGTGCCAGCAGCCAAGAGGAGGGGGGAGAGGAGCAGTACTTC
CASSQEEGGEEQYF
>-|TRBJ2-7|-|TRBV28
TGTGCCAGCACCCCGGGACGATCCTACGAGCAGTACTTC
CASTPGRSYEQYF
>-|TRBJ2-3|-|TRBV21-1
TGTGCCAGCAGCTCGGGGGGGCGCAACACAGATACGCAGTATTTT
CASSSGGRNTDTQYF
>-|TRBJ1-5|-|TRBV6-6
TGTGCCGGGGGGTCGGTTGACCGGGAAAATCAGCCCCAGCATTTT
CAGGSVDRENQPQHF
>-|TRBJ1-1|-|TRBV10-1
TGCGCCAGCAGCGCAGGGGTAAGTCGGGCTTTCTTT
CASSAGVSRAFF
>-|TRBJ2-7|-|TRBV6-1
TGTGCCGCGTCGGGGGACTCCTACGAGCAGTACTTC
CAASGDSYEQYF
>-|TRBJ2-3|TRBD2|TRBV6-5
TGTGCCAGCAGATTTGGGACTAGCGGGGGCACGCAGTATTTT
CASRFGTSGGTQYF
>-|TRBJ2-7|TRBD2|TRBV7-1
TGTGCCAGCAGCCTCGGAACAGGACTAGCGGCGTACGAGCAGTACTTC
CASSLGTGLAAYEQYF
>-|TRBJ1-1|-|TRBV27
TGTGCCAGCAGTTTCGGCGAGCGGATGAACACTGAAGCTTTCTTT
CASSFGERMNTEAFF
>-|TRBJ1-1|-|TRBV6-6
TGTGCCAGCAGTTATGGGGGGGGCGGGAGGAACACTGAAGCTTTCTTT
CASSYGGGGRNTEAFF
>-|TRBJ1-2|TRBD1|TRBV28
TGTGCCAGCACCTCGCCCAATGAGGGGGCGGGCTATGGCTACACCTTC
CASTSPNEGAGYGYTF
>-|TRBJ2-3|TRBD2|TRBV27
TGTGCCAGCAGTTGGGTAGCGGGGGGATCTAGCACAGATACGCAGTATTTT
CASSWVAGGSSTDTQYF
>once|TRBJ1-3|-|TRBV6-1
TGTGCCAGCTCTGCTCAGGGAACTGGAAACACCATATATTTT
CASSAQGTGNTIYF
>-|TRBJ2-1|TRBD1|TRBV9
TGTGCCAGCAGAAGGACAGGGGAAGGAACCTACAATGAGCAGTTCTTC
CASRRTGEGTYNEQFF
>-|TRBJ2-7|-|TRBV7-9
TGTGCCAGCAGGAGGAGTGGGGATTACGAGCAGTACTTC
CASRRSGDYEQYF
>-|TRBJ1-2|-|TRBV7-2
TGTGCCAGCAGCTCACAGGGTAGTTATGGCTACACCTTC
CASSSQGSYGYTF
>-|TRBJ1-3|-|TRBV5-1
TGCGCCAGCAGCCTACTACCGGGGGGAGGAAACACCATATATTTT
CASSLLPGGGNTIYF
>-|TRBJ1-6|TRBD1|TRBV7-9
TGTGCCAGCAGCTCCCCGGGACAGATTAATTCACCCCTCCACTTT
CASSSPGQINSPLHF
>-|TRBJ2-3|TRBD2|TRBV19
TGTGCCAGTAGTATAGGGAGGACTAGCGGGGGAGATACGCAGTATTTT
CASSIGRTSGGDTQYF
>once|TRBJ1-5|-|TRBV27
TGTGCCAGCAGTCCGGTCTCGGCGCGAGGCAATCAGCCCCAGCATTTT
CASSPVSARGNQPQHF
>-|TRBJ1-2|-|TRBV15
TGTGCCACCAGCAGAGATCGGCAGCTAAACTATGGCTACACCTTC
CATSRDRQLNYGYTF
>-|TRBJ1-3|-|TRBV7-2
TGTGCCAGCAGCTGGGACTCCAGCTCTGGAAACACCATATATTTT
CASSWDSSSGNTIYF
>-|TRBJ1-3|-|TRBV28
TGTGCCAGCAGTTTTCTCTCTGGAAACACCATATATTTT
CASSFLSGNTIYF
>-|TRBJ1-1|-|TRBV23-1
TGCGCCAGCAGTCAACCCTCGTCCACCCGGGGGTGGACTGAAGCTTTCTTT
CASSQPSSTRGWTEAFF
>-|TRBJ2-7|-|TRBV4-3
TGCGCCAGCAGCCAAGCGGGAAGCTACGAGCAGTACTTC
CASSQAGSYEQYF
>-|TRBJ1-1|-|TRBV27
TGTGCCAGCAGTTTAGGAACTGAAGCTTTCTTT
CASSLGTEAFF
>once|TRBJ1-6|-|TRBV21-1
TGTGCCAGCAGCAAAGGGGCTAGACAGTCATATAATTCACCCCTCCACTTT
CASSKGARQSYNSPLHF
>-|TRBJ2-3|TRBD2|TRBV11-3
TGTGCCAGCAGCACTCTAGCGGGAGCAGATACGCAGTATTTT
CASSTLAGADTQYF
>-|TRBJ1-2|TRBD1|TRBV9
TGTGCCAGCAGCGTAGCCTCGACAGGGGGCTATGGCTACACCTTC
CASSVASTGGYGYTF
>-|TRBJ2-3|-|TRBV6-5
TGTGCCAGCAGCAACATGGATACGCAGTATTTT
CASSNMDTQYF
>-|TRBJ2-1|TRBD2|TRBV9
TGTGCCAGCAGCGAGAGGGAGGGTCTGGGTGAGCAGTTCTTC
CASSEREGLGEQFF
>-|TRBJ2-7|-|TRBV18
TGTGCCAGCTCACCCGACAGATCGATGGAGCAGTACTTC
CASSPDRSMEQYF
>-|TRBJ1-1|-|TRBV6-6
TGTGCCAGCAGGCCCGCGGACGTAAAGAAGAACACTGAAGCTTTCTTT
CASRPADVKKNTEAFF
>-|TRBJ1-2|-|TRBV7-2
TGTGCCAGCAGCTTAGACACAGGGACCTACACCTTC
CASSLDTGTYTF
>once|TRBJ2-7|-|TRBV30
TGTGCCTGGATGGAAGACAGTAGACACGAGCAGTACTTC
CAWMEDSRHEQYF
>-|TRBJ2-5|-|TRBV6-1
TGTGCCAGCAGTGAATTGAAAACGGGGACCCAGTACTTC
CASSELKTGTQYF
>-|TRBJ1-5|-|TRBV5-4
TGTGCCAGCAGCAAGGGAGGAGGCAATCAGCCCCAGCATTTT
CASSKGGGNQPQHF
>-|TRBJ2-5|TRBD2|TRBV19
TGTGCCAGTAGTAGACGGACTAGTTGGGAGACCCAGTACTTC
CASSRRTSWETQYF